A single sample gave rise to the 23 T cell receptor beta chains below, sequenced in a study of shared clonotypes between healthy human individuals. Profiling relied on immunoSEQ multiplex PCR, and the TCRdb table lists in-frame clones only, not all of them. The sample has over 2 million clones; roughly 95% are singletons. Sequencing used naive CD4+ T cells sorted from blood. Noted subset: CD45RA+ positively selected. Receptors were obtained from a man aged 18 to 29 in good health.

The CDR3 sequence is CASSLQGGLGYTF. For the CDR3, the DNA is TGTGCCAGCAGTTTACAGGGGGGTCTTGGCTACACCTTC. The rearrangement uses TRBV28 and TRBJ1-2, with 7 bases that match TRBD1. J gave up 7 bases and V 2 bases, and 4 bases lay outside the gene matches. Germline V gene sequence: CDR1 MDHEN, CDR2 SYDVKM. CDR3 length equals 13 residues.

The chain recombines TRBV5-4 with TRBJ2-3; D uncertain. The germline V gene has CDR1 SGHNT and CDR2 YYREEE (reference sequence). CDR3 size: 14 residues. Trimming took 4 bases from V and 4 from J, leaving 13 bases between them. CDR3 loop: CASSVGSYPDTQYF. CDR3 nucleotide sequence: TGTGCCAGCAGCGTAGGGTCTTACCCAGATACGCAGTATTTT.

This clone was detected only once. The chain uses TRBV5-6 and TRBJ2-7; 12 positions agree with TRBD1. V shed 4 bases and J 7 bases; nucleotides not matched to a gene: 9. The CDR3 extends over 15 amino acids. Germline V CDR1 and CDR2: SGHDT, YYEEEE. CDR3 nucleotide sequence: TGTGCCAGCAGCATCCTGGGACAGGGGGCGGGAGAGCAGTACTTC. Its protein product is CASSILGQGAGEQYF.

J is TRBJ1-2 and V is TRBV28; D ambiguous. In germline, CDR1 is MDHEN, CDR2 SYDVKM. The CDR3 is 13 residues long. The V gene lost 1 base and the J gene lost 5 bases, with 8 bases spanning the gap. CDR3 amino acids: CASSLLGQYGYTF. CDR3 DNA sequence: TGTGCCAGCAGTTTATTAGGGCAGTATGGCTACACCTTC.

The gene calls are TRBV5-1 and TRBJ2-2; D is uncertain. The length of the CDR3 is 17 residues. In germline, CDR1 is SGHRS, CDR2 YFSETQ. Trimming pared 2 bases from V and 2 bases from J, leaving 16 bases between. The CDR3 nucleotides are TGCGCCAGCAGCTTAGCCATCCAAAGTGGTAACACCGGGGAGCTGTTTTTT. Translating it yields CASSLAIQSGNTGELFF.

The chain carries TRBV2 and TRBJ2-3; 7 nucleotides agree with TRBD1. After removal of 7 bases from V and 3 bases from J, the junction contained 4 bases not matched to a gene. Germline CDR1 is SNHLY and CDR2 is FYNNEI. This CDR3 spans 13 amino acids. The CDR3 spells CASKGTATDTQYF. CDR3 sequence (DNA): TGTGCCAGCAAAGGGACAGCTACAGATACGCAGTATTTT.

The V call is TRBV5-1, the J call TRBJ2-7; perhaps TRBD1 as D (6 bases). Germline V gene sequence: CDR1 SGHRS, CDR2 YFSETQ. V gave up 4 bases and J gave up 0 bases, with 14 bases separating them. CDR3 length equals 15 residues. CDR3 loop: CASSKRQGSSYEQYF. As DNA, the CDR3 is TGCGCCAGCAGCAAACGCCAGGGGAGCTCCTACGAGCAGTACTTC.

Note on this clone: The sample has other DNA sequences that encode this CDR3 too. The CDR3 spells CSVGSGGATDTQYF. CDR3 coding DNA: TGCAGCGTGGGCTCTGGGGGGGCCACAGATACGCAGTATTTT. This chain connects TRBV29-1 to TRBJ2-3, with D possibly being TRBD2 (7 bases). The germline gives CDR1 SQVTM, CDR2 ANQGSEA. The ends were cut back, 6 bases at V and 2 bases at J, with 15 bases in the middle. CDR3 length equals 14 residues.

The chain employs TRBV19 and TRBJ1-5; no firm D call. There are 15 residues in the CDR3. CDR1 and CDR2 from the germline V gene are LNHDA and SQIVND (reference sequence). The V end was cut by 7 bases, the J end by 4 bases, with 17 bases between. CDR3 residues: CASKEGGVFNQPQHF. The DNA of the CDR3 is TGTGCCAGTAAGGAAGGAGGAGTCTTTAATCAGCCCCAGCATTTT.

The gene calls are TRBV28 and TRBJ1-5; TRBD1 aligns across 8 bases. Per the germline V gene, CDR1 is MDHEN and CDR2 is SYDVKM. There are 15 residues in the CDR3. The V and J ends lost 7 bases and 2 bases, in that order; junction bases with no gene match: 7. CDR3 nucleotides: TGTGCCAGCAACGCAGGGGGCTCGGGCAATCAGCCCCAGCATTTT. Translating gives CASNAGGSGNQPQHF.

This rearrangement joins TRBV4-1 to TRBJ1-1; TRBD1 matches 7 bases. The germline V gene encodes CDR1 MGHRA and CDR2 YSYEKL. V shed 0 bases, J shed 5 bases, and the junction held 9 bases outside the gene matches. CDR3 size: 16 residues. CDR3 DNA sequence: TGCGCCAGCAGCCAAGATCAGACAGGGTTGGGGACTGAAGCTTTCTTT. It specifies CASSQDQTGLGTEAFF.

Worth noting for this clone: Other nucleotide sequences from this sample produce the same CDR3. CDR3 nucleotide sequence: TGTGCCAGCAGTCCCTTGGGCAATCAGCCCCAGCATTTT. Translating gives CASSPLGNQPQHF. The V call is TRBV6-5, the J call TRBJ1-5; the D is unclear. The CDR3 loop spans 13 amino acids. The germline gives CDR1 MNHEY, CDR2 SVGAGI. Trimming removed 5 bases from V and 2 bases from J, with 7 bases in between.

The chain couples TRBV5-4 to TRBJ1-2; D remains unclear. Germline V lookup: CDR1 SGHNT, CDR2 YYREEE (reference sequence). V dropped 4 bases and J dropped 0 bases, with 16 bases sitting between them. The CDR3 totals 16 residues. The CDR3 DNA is TGTGCCAGCAGCCAAGATCAGCCGGGCCCTAACTATGGCTACACCTTC. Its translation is CASSQDQPGPNYGYTF.

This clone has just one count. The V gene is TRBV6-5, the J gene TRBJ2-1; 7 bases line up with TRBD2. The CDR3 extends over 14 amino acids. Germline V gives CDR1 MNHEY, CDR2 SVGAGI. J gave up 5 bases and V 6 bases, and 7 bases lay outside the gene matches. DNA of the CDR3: TGTGCCAGCAGCCGAAGCGGGGATAACAATGAGCAGTTCTTC. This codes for CASSRSGDNNEQFF.

This CDR3 is CASSFTSSQTQYF. DNA for the CDR3: TGTGCCAGCAGCTTTACTAGTAGTCAGACCCAGTACTTC. The chain uses TRBV7-3 and TRBJ2-5; perhaps TRBD2 as D (5 bases). CDR1 SGHTA and CDR2 FQGTGA come from the germline V gene. V lost 3 bases and J 6 bases, leaving 11 bases between the germline ends. The CDR3 runs 13 residues. Together with reference TRBV7-3 and TRBJ2-5, the CDR3 gives the full variable domain: GAGVSQTPSNKVTEKGKYVELRCDPISGHTALYWYRQSLGQGPEFLIYFQGTGAADDSGLPNDRFFAVRPEGSVSTLKIQRTERGDSAVYLCASSFTSSQTQYFGPGTRLLVL.

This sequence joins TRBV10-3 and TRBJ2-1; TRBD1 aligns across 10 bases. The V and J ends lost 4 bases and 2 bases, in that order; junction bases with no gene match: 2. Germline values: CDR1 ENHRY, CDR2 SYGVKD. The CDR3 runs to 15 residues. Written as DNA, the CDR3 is TGTGCCATCAGTGGGGGGACAGGGGCCTACAATGAGCAGTTCTTC. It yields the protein CAISGGTGAYNEQFF.

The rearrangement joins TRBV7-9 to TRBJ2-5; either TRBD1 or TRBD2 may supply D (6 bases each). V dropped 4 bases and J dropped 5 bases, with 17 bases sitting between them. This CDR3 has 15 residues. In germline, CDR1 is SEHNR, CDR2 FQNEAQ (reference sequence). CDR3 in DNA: TGTGCCAGCAGCTACTACCAGGGGAGCGGGGAGACCCAGTACTTC. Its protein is CASSYYQGSGETQYF.

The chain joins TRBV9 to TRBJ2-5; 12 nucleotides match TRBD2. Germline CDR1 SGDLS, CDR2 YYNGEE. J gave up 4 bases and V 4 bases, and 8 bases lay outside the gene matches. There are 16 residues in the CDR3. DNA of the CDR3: TGTGCCAGCAGCCCCCGACTAGCGGGGGAAGGAGAGACCCAGTACTTC. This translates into CASSPRLAGEGETQYF.

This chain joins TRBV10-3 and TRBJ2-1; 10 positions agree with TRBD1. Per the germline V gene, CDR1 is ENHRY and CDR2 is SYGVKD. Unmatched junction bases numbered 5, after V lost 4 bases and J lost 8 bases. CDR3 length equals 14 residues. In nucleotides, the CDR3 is TGTGCCATCAGTGGGGGACAGGGGATGGATGAGCAGTTCTTC. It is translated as CAISGGQGMDEQFF.

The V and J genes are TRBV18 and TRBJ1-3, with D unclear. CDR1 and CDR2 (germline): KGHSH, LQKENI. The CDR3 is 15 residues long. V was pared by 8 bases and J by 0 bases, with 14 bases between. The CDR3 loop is CASQLAGSSGNTIYF. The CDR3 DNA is TGTGCCAGCCAACTGGCGGGGAGCTCTGGAAACACCATATATTTT.

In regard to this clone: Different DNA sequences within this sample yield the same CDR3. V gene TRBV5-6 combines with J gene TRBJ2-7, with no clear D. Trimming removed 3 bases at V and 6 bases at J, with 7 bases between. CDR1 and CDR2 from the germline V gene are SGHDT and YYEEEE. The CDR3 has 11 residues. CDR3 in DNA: TGTGCCAGCAGCTCATCAAGCGAGCAGTACTTC. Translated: CASSSSSEQYF.

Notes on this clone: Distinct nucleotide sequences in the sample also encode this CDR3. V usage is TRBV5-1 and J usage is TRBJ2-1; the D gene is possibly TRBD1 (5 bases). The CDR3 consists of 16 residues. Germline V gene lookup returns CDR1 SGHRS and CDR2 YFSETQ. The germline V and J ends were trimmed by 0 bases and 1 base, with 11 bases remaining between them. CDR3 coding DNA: TGCGCCAGCAGCTTGGAGGGGCAGGGATCCTACAATGAGCAGTTCTTC. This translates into CASSLEGQGSYNEQFF.

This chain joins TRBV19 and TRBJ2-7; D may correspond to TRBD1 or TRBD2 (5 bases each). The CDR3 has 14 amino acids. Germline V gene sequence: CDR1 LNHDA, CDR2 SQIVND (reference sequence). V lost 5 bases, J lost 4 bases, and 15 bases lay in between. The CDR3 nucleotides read TGTGCCAGTAGTGGACCGGGACCACCTTACGAGCAGTACTTC. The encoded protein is CASSGPGPPYEQYF.